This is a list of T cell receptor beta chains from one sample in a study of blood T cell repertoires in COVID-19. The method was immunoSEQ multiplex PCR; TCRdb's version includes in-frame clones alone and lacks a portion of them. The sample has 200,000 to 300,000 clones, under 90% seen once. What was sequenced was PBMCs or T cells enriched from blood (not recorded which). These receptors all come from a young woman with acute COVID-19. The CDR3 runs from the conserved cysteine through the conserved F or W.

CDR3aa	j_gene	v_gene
CASSLSGGVNKETQYF	TRBJ2-5	TRBV5-1
CSASRVRQGGNGYTF	TRBJ1-2	TRBV20-1
CASSWTGGLSQPQHF	TRBJ1-5	TRBV5-5
CASSQDISGFSYEQYF	TRBJ2-7	TRBV4-3
CASSLGPYKPLHF	TRBJ1-6	TRBV12-3/TRBV12-4
CASSLGTGVYYGYTF	TRBJ1-2	TRBV5-1
CASSHPTGGGNTIYF	TRBJ1-3	TRBV14
CASSIDRDSSYEQYF	TRBJ2-7	TRBV19
CASSLTGKNTGELFF	TRBJ2-2	TRBV18
CASHDMPNEQFF	TRBJ2-1	TRBV5-1
CASTSRGGWTEAFF	TRBJ1-1	TRBV3-1/TRBV3-2
CSVEDRSGGLSYEQYF	TRBJ2-7	TRBV29-1
CAWSVELYRSPQHF	TRBJ1-5	TRBV30
CASSVVEGYGYTF	TRBJ1-2	TRBV9
CASSVAGGAVTEAFF	TRBJ1-1	TRBV9
CSVDPGTDRGRPYTF	TRBJ1-2	TRBV29-1
CASSLQTTYTEAFF	TRBJ1-1	TRBV7-2
CASSMGRNTEAFF	TRBJ1-1	TRBV10-1
CASKTDTGSGNTIYF	TRBJ1-3	TRBV7-8
CASSQVQGAYQPQHF	TRBJ1-5	TRBV4-1
CSVGDGYTF	TRBJ1-2	TRBV29-1
CASSRTGDGNQPQHF	TRBJ1-5	TRBV18
CASSQGGTSGSLAKNIQYF	TRBJ2-4	TRBV3-1/TRBV3-2
CASSLGRLPNSPLHF	TRBJ1-6	TRBV7-2
CASSLGLQQPQHF	TRBJ1-5	TRBV5-4
CASSPRDATNTGELFF	TRBJ2-2	TRBV3-1/TRBV3-2
CAWSEGQGGNQPQHF	TRBJ1-5	TRBV30
CASSSARGQDGYTF	TRBJ1-2	TRBV5-4
CSVFLSSYEQYF	TRBJ2-7	TRBV29-1
CATSELPGQGGHNEQFF	TRBJ2-1	TRBV24-1
CASSLGMTGGLNGYTF	TRBJ1-2	TRBV5-1
CASSPRFGQNYGYTF	TRBJ1-2	TRBV7-2
CASSVSGSDPGEQFF	TRBJ2-1	TRBV9
CAWSPGQPPLHF	TRBJ1-6	TRBV30
CASSQGDQRDRGHEQYF	TRBJ2-7	TRBV4-2
CASSIQGATNTEAFF	TRBJ1-1	TRBV6-1
CASSYDRGSNEKLFF	TRBJ1-4	TRBV7-2
CASSQEHTGDPEAFF	TRBJ1-1	TRBV14
CASSYGLRVNEQFF	TRBJ2-1	TRBV6-5
CASSRRNTGELFF	TRBJ2-2	TRBV4-3
CASSYLGTGRDTQYF	TRBJ2-3	TRBV6-2/TRBV6-3
CASSITGGISGNTIYF	TRBJ1-3	TRBV19
CASSHLVPEGEQFF	TRBJ2-1	TRBV3-1/TRBV3-2
CSASPGLAGNYNEQFF	TRBJ2-1	TRBV20-1